The next 30 T cell receptor beta chains were all read from a single sample in a study of radiation and T cells in renal cell carcinoma. Described time point: blood 4 weeks post-SBRT, at nephrectomy. Treatment described: 15 Gy SBRT to primary tumor, nephrectomy 4 weeks later. Assay used: immunoSEQ multiplex PCR; TCRdb lists only in-frame clones, some missing. The sample carries around 78,000 clones, 89% recorded once. The starting material was blood, obtained from a patient whose treatment included radiotherapy and nephrectomy. The receptors come from a woman in her 70s with renal cell carcinoma.

This clone has just one count. The rearrangement joins TRBV11-3 to TRBJ2-3; 10 nucleotides align to TRBD1. CDR3 length: 14 amino acids. V lost 4 bases to trimming and J lost 6 bases; unmatched junction nucleotides: 4. CDR1 SGHNT and CDR2 YENEEA come from the germline V gene. CDR3 loop: CASSSRTGGDTQYF. CDR3 coding DNA: TGTGCCAGCAGCTCCAGGACAGGGGGGGATACGCAGTATTTT.

J is TRBJ1-2 and V is TRBV28; a possible D gene is TRBD1 (5 bases). This CDR3 is built from 15 residues. The V end lost 5 bases, the J end lost 7 bases, and 20 bases lay between the germline ends. Looked up from germline, CDR1 is MDHEN and CDR2 is SYDVKM. The CDR3 DNA follows: TGTGCCAGCAGTACCGGGACTCTACTATGGGGTGGCTACACCTTC. Encoded protein: CASSTGTLLWGGYTF.

In nucleotides, the CDR3 is TGTGCCAGCAGCTTAGGAGGGGCATTAAGCAATCAGCCCCAGCATTTT. Protein sequence: CASSLGGALSNQPQHF. The chain has TRBV7-2 and TRBJ1-5; D is possibly TRBD1 (5 bases). Looked up from germline, CDR1 is SGHTA and CDR2 is FQGNSA. The CDR3 has 16 residues. V lost 1 base to trimming and J lost 1 base, with 11 bases between them.

The chain employs TRBV7-2 and TRBJ1-2; D ambiguous. The CDR3 totals 14 residues. Trimming pared 4 bases from V and 0 bases from J, leaving 9 bases between. Germline values: CDR1 SGHTA, CDR2 FQGNSA. This CDR3 is CASSSRGTNYGYTF. CDR3 nucleotide sequence: TGTGCCAGCAGCTCCCGCGGGACTAACTATGGCTACACCTTC.

The chain joins TRBV7-9 to TRBJ2-3; D gene uncertain. Germline-derived CDR1 and CDR2 are SEHNR and FQNEAQ (reference sequence). This CDR3 region has 12 residues. The V and J ends lost 5 bases and 1 base respectively, with 4 bases between them. CDR3 region: CASSDGTDTQYF. DNA of the CDR3: TGTGCCAGCAGCGACGGCACAGATACGCAGTATTTT.

The chain couples TRBV7-2 to TRBJ1-2; D is possibly TRBD1 (6 bases). The V and J ends lost 5 bases and 3 bases respectively, with 16 bases between them. Germline values: CDR1 SGHTA, CDR2 FQGNSA. This CDR3 has 15 amino acids. CDR3 coding DNA: TGTGCCAGCAGCCCCGGAATTGGGGGCTACTATGGCTACACCTTC. This translates into CASSPGIGGYYGYTF.

This chain connects TRBV28 to TRBJ1-2; D perhaps matches TRBD1 (5 bases). The CDR3 is 12 residues long. Trimming took off 3 bases at V and 7 bases at J, with 9 bases between the two ends. Germline CDR1 reads MDHEN; CDR2 reads SYDVKM. The CDR3 loop is CASSFIGVGYTF. The CDR3, as DNA: TGTGCCAGCAGTTTTATAGGGGTTGGCTACACCTTC.

The chain recombines TRBV7-6 with TRBJ2-7; D not certain. This CDR3 is built from 14 residues. Deletions cut 0 bases from V and 5 bases from J, with 11 bases between. Germline V lookup: CDR1 SGHVS, CDR2 FNYEAQ. CDR3 loop: CASSLAGRADEQYF. CDR3 DNA: TGTGCCAGCAGCTTAGCGGGTCGGGCAGACGAGCAGTACTTC.

V and J are TRBV9 and TRBJ1-5; TRBD1 might be the D (5 bases). V was clipped by 0 bases and J by 5 bases, with 12 bases between them. Germline CDR1 reads SGDLS; CDR2 reads YYNGEE. The CDR3 consists of 15 residues. The CDR3 reads CASSVGVGGHQPQHF. CDR3 DNA: TGTGCCAGCAGCGTAGGGGTTGGGGGTCATCAGCCCCAGCATTTT.

V and J are TRBV7-3 and TRBJ2-3, with D possibly TRBD2 on 6 matching bases. Looked up from germline, CDR1 is SGHTA and CDR2 is FQGTGA. V lost 5 bases, J lost 3 bases, and 15 bases lay in between. The CDR3 runs to 15 residues. CDR3 in amino acids: CASSLGGFVTDTQYF. The CDR3 nucleotides read TGTGCCAGCAGCCTTGGGGGGTTTGTGACAGATACGCAGTATTTT.

V and J are TRBV9 and TRBJ1-3; D perhaps matches TRBD1 (5 bases). The V gene's germline CDR1 is SGDLS and CDR2 YYNGEE. V lost 4 bases to trimming and J lost 2 bases, with 16 bases between them. The CDR3 extends over 16 amino acids. The CDR3: CASSQRLAGPGNTIYF. Written as DNA, the CDR3 is TGTGCCAGCAGCCAAAGACTCGCAGGGCCTGGAAACACCATATATTTT.

This chain uses TRBV7-9 with TRBJ1-1; D not resolved. This CDR3 spans 15 amino acids. Germline loops: CDR1 SEHNR, CDR2 FQNEAQ (reference sequence). Trimming left V 1 base short and J 3 bases short, with 12 bases between. The CDR3 sequence is CASSLDTFGDTEAFF. The CDR3 DNA is TGTGCCAGCAGCTTAGATACATTTGGAGACACTGAAGCTTTCTTT.

This chain uses TRBV27 with TRBJ1-2; a weak D match, TRBD1 (5 bases). The V gene's germline CDR1 is MNHEY and CDR2 SMNVEV (reference sequence). The V and J ends lost 7 bases and 0 bases respectively, with 21 bases between them. The CDR3 spans 17 residues. As DNA, the CDR3 is TGTGCCAGCACCTTTGGACACCACGCTTTAGCTAACTATGGCTACACCTTC. Translating gives CASTFGHHALANYGYTF.

This clone was picked up a small number of times. The chain combines TRBV28 with TRBJ1-1, with unresolved D. This CDR3 is built from 13 residues. From germline, CDR1 is MDHEN and CDR2 SYDVKM. V was clipped by 4 bases and J by 1 base, with 7 bases between them. The CDR3 coding sequence is TGTGCCAGCAGTTACCGGGAGAACACTGAAGCTTTCTTT. It is translated as CASSYRENTEAFF. The full variable domain, with the rest looked up from reference TRBV28 and TRBJ1-1, is DVKVTQSSRYLVKRTGEKVFLECVQDMDHENMFWYRQDPGLGLRLIYFSYDVKMKEKGDIPEGYSVSREKKERFSLILESASTNQTSMYLCASSYRENTEAFFGQGTRLTVV.

This chain links TRBV6-6 with TRBJ2-3; 8 nucleotides align to TRBD1. The CDR3 is 14 residues long. Germline CDR1 and CDR2: MNHNY and SVGAGI (reference sequence). Germline trimming cut 6 bases from V and 0 bases from J; bases unmatched to any gene: 2. The CDR3 sequence: CASRTGVSTDTQYF. CDR3 bases: TGTGCCAGCAGGACAGGGGTTAGCACAGATACGCAGTATTTT.

The chain employs TRBV15 and TRBJ2-1; 10 nucleotides line up with TRBD1. Germline assignment: CDR1 LNHNV and CDR2 YYDKDF (reference sequence). The CDR3 consists of 15 residues. V lost 1 base, J lost 6 bases, and 3 bases stayed unmatched. This CDR3 is CATSRAGDRGNEQFF. CDR3 nucleotide sequence: TGTGCCACCAGCAGAGCGGGGGACAGGGGCAATGAGCAGTTCTTC.

The sample holds a few counts of this clone. The chain couples TRBV5-1 to TRBJ1-5; TRBD1 might be the D (5 bases). The CDR3 covers 15 residues. The ends were cut back, 4 bases at V and 1 base at J, with 12 bases in the middle. CDR1 and CDR2 from the germline V gene are SGHRS and YFSETQ. The CDR3: CASSPDGGSNQPQHF. The CDR3 DNA sequence: TGCGCCAGCAGCCCGGATGGGGGAAGCAATCAGCCCCAGCATTTT.

The chain has TRBV28 and TRBJ2-6; D gene unclear. The V end was cut by 8 bases, the J end by 0 bases, with 11 bases between. Germline loops: CDR1 MDHEN, CDR2 SYDVKM. The CDR3 is made up of 15 amino acids. The CDR3 loop reads CASPLPSSGANVLTF. The CDR3 coding sequence is TGTGCCAGCCCCCTACCAAGCTCTGGGGCCAACGTCCTGACTTTC.

The V and J genes are TRBV7-2 and TRBJ1-5; D ambiguous. The CDR3 is made up of 15 amino acids. Deletions cut 0 bases from V and 6 bases from J, with 12 bases between. The V gene's germline CDR1 is SGHTA and CDR2 FQGNSA. CDR3 protein: CASSLAADTAQPQHF. The CDR3 nucleotides are TGTGCCAGCAGCTTAGCCGCGGATACAGCTCAGCCCCAGCATTTT.

This chain connects TRBV27 to TRBJ1-1, with 10 bases fitting TRBD1. This CDR3 has 15 residues. The germline gives CDR1 MNHEY, CDR2 SMNVEV (reference sequence). Germline trimming cut 5 bases from V and 1 base from J; bases unmatched to any gene: 4. The DNA for the CDR3 is TGTGCCAGCAGTAGGACAGGGGGACCGAACACTGAAGCTTTCTTT. It is translated as CASSRTGGPNTEAFF.

V is TRBV19 and J is TRBJ2-1; 10 bases are shared with TRBD1. CDR1 and CDR2 (germline): LNHDA, SQIVND (reference sequence). V trimming: 8 bases; J trimming: 4 bases; junction bases outside the gene matches: 8. The CDR3 covers 15 residues. The CDR3 loop is CASRPRTGGYNEQFF. The DNA for the CDR3 is TGTGCCAGTCGCCCCCGGACAGGGGGTTACAATGAGCAGTTCTTC.

This clone was counted only a few times. V usage is TRBV28 and J usage is TRBJ1-1; unclear D gene. Trimming stripped 1 base from V and 0 bases from J, with 9 bases between. Per germline, CDR1 MDHEN and CDR2 SYDVKM. The CDR3 extends over 15 amino acids. The DNA for the CDR3 is TGTGCCAGCAGTTTATCTAGGCTGGTGAACACTGAAGCTTTCTTT. As protein: CASSLSRLVNTEAFF. Using reference TRBV28 and TRBJ1-1 for the parts outside the CDR3, the full variable domain is DVKVTQSSRYLVKRTGEKVFLECVQDMDHENMFWYRQDPGLGLRLIYFSYDVKMKEKGDIPEGYSVSREKKERFSLILESASTNQTSMYLCASSLSRLVNTEAFFGQGTRLTVV.

The CDR3 is CASISLQNNEQFF. Here the CDR3 DNA reads TGTGCCAGTATTAGTTTACAGAATAATGAGCAGTTCTTC. V gene TRBV19 combines with J gene TRBJ2-1; no definite D call. Germline V gene data show CDR1 as LNHDA and CDR2 as SQIVND (reference sequence). V lost 7 bases and J 7 bases, leaving 14 bases between the germline ends. The CDR3 consists of 13 residues. Full variable domain (rest looked up from reference TRBV19 and TRBJ2-1): DGGITQSPKYLFRKEGQNVTLSCEQNLNHDAMYWYRQDPGQGLRLIYYSQIVNDFQKGDIAEGYSVSREKKESFPLTVTSAQKNPTAFYLCASISLQNNEQFFGPGTRLTVL.

The chain couples TRBV7-2 to TRBJ2-1; 10 positions match TRBD2. Unmatched junction bases numbered 6, after V lost 5 bases and J lost 2 bases. The germline V gene encodes CDR1 SGHTA and CDR2 FQGNSA. This CDR3 spans 16 amino acids. CDR3 bases: TGTGCCAGCAGCCCCGAGCTAGCGGGGGCCTACAATGAGCAGTTCTTC. The encoded protein is CASSPELAGAYNEQFF.

The chain carries TRBV2 and TRBJ2-3; tentatively, D is TRBD1 or TRBD2 (5 bases each). This CDR3 spans 16 amino acids. Germline values: CDR1 SNHLY, CDR2 FYNNEI. V was cut by 6 bases and J by 4 bases, with 20 bases left in between. This chain's CDR3 is CASRAGTRTSADTQYF. In nucleotides, the CDR3 is TGTGCCAGCAGAGCCGGGACGAGGACGTCGGCAGATACGCAGTATTTT.

This rearrangement joins TRBV19 to TRBJ1-6; D possibly corresponds to TRBD1 (6 bases). Germline CDR1 and CDR2: LNHDA and SQIVND (reference sequence). Trimming took off 3 bases at V and 7 bases at J, with 10 bases between the two ends. There are 14 residues in the CDR3. The CDR3 region is CASSIGGQNSPLHF. In DNA form, the CDR3 reads TGTGCCAGTAGTATTGGGGGGCAGAATTCACCCCTCCACTTT.

This chain connects TRBV23-1 to TRBJ2-3; possible D gene TRBD1, 6 bases. TRBV23-1 is filed as an ORF, its function uncertain. CDR3 length: 13 amino acids. Trimming left V 4 bases short and J 4 bases short, with 9 bases between. CDR3 DNA sequence: TGCGCCAGCAGTCTCTGGGGGCCAGATACGCAGTATTTT. It yields the protein CASSLWGPDTQYF.

The sample holds one count of this clone. The CDR3 DNA follows: TGTGCCAGCAGCTTCTTGGACAGGGTTCACACTGAAGCTTTCTTT. Protein sequence: CASSFLDRVHTEAFF. V is TRBV5-5 and J is TRBJ1-1; TRBD1 matches at 8 bases. Germline CDR1 and CDR2: SGHKS and YYEKEE (reference sequence). Germline trimming cut 2 bases from V and 3 bases from J; bases unmatched to any gene: 6. This CDR3 has 15 residues.

The chain recombines TRBV13 with TRBJ1-2; D is uncertain. Per germline, CDR1 PRHDT and CDR2 FYEKMQ (reference sequence). The ends were cut back, 1 base at V and 5 bases at J, with 2 bases in the middle. This CDR3 is built from 11 residues. CDR3 in DNA: TGTGCCAGCAGCTTAGAGTATGGCTACACCTTC. Amino acid sequence: CASSLEYGYTF.

This clone was observed a handful of times. The chain links TRBV6-5 to TRBJ1-1; 7 bases align to TRBD1. Germline V gives CDR1 MNHEY, CDR2 SVGAGI. The CDR3 spans 12 residues. J lost 6 bases, V lost 6 bases, and 4 bases had no gene match. In DNA, the CDR3 is TGTGCCAGCAGCCAAGGGACAGCTGAAGCTTTCTTT. Amino acids: CASSQGTAEAFF.